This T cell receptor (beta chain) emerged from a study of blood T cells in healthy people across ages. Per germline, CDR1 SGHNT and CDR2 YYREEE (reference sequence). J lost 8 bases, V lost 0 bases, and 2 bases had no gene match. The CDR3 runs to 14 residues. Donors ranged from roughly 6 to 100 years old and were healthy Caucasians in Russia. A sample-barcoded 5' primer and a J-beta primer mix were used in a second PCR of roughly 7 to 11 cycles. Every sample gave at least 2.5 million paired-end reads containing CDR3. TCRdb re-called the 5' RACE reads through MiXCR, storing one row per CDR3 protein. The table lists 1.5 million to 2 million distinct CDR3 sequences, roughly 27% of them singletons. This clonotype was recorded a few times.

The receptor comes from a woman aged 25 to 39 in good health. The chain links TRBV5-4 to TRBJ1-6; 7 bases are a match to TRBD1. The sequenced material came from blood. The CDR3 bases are TGTGCCAGCAGCTTGGACAGGGGCTATTCACCCCTCCACTTT. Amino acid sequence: CASSLDRGYSPLHF.